A single TCR beta chain is shown here with its context. Antigen: not known. These data are taken from a study of T cell responses to AZD1222 COVID-19 vaccine. Study results and limitations: Targets within unmutated variant regions were reportedly found for nearly half of spike-specific TCRs. CD4 TCRs linked to vaccination spanned spike, dominating at 160-218 and 743-854.

Some clones are missing from TCRdb's copy, which holds only in-frame ones; the method was immunoSEQ multiplex PCR. The sample consists of approximately 120,000 clones, around 90% of them appearing once. The germline gives CDR1 MNHEY, CDR2 SVGAGI. The CDR3 is 14 residues long. The V end was cut by 8 bases, the J end by 4 bases, with 12 bases between. The source is an adult in good health. The rearrangement links TRBV6-5 to TRBJ1-6; tentatively, D is TRBD1 (5 bases). The sample was peripheral blood, taken on day 0 of AZD1222 vaccination. CDR3 sequence reads: CASRTRDYNSPLHF. The DNA of the CDR3 is TGTGCCAGCCGAACCAGGGATTATAATTCACCCCTCCACTTT.